The rows below give T cell receptor beta chains drawn from one sample of a study of blood T cell repertoires in COVID-19. TCRdb's table, derived via immunoSEQ multiplex PCR, lists solely in-frame clones and lacks some. The table has hundreds of thousands of clones, 65% to 85% seen once. Sample: peripheral blood. The receptors originated from a middle-aged woman with active or convalescent COVID-19. Each CDR3 is given without its conserved first and last residue.

TRBJ2-3 | TRBV5-1 | ASSPTTSGGTDTQY
TRBJ1-1 | TRBV5-3 | ARSLDTLNTEAF
TRBJ1-5 | TRBV7-6 | ASSLEGLTAGGPQH
TRBJ1-2 | TRBV24-1 | ATSGDRLNYGYT
TRBJ1-3 | TRBV9 | ASSAGQLGGNTIY
TRBJ2-2 | TRBV4-2 | ASSQVWGGVDTGELF
TRBJ1-6 | TRBV28 | ASTTRVGRDSPLH
TRBJ2-1 | TRBV5-1 | ASSSAPESSYNEQF
TRBJ1-2 | TRBV5-4 | ASSPGGSTGSGYT
TRBJ2-3 | TRBV10-1 | ASSDLRGGEDTQY
TRBJ1-1 | TRBV6-5 | ASSRTENTEAF
TRBJ1-6 | TRBV5-1 | ASSATPGTGKNSPLH
TRBJ1-1 | TRBV7-9 | ASSLSSLRGRGKGTEAF
TRBJ1-1 | TRBV11-2 | ASSLAGQTEAF
TRBJ2-3 | TRBV7-3 | ASSLTLAGGSRPDTQY
TRBJ1-4 | TRBV29-1 | SAGTGVREKLF
TRBJ1-2 | TRBV6-2/TRBV6-3 | ASSYMGLEDGYT
TRBJ1-4 | TRBV7-2 | ASSLVLNEKLF
TRBJ1-1 | TRBV5-1 | ASSVRGIEVTEAF
TRBJ1-1 | TRBV11-2 | ASSLDSRGRAF
TRBJ2-3 | TRBV3-1/TRBV3-2 | ASSPRTHGTDTQY
TRBJ2-3 | TRBV7-9 | ASSFSGGDTQY
TRBJ2-1 | TRBV6-6 | ASSLNNEQF
TRBJ1-2 | TRBV6-5 | ASSSSGQGYYGYT
TRBJ2-1 | TRBV5-1 | ASSFERGHRSYNEQF
TRBJ2-3 | TRBV4-1 | ASSQETGTYTQY
TRBJ2-5 | TRBV7-2 | ASSLWTRNGETQY
TRBJ1-1 | TRBV6-5 | ASTPPYAGNTEAF
TRBJ2-2 | TRBV11-3 | ASSRAAAENGELF
TRBJ2-3 | TRBV4-1 | ASSQDKGLAGGRDTQY
TRBJ1-2 | TRBV9 | ASSVARSMDIGYT
TRBJ1-2 | TRBV6-5 | ASSNRDSRDGYT
TRBJ2-3 | TRBV7-2 | ASSKQSAGGTDTQY
TRBJ2-1 | TRBV7-9 | ASRGGAYNEQF
TRBJ2-1 | TRBV29-1 | SVVGTGSYNEQF
TRBJ1-2 | TRBV24-1 | ATRAGTGVGANYGYT
TRBJ1-6 | TRBV7-2 | ASRQGENYNSPLH
TRBJ2-1 | TRBV28 | ASGPRGGEYNEQF
TRBJ1-2 | TRBV6-5 | ASSSVQGFGYT
TRBJ1-4 | TRBV5-4 | ASSRDTGEKLF
TRBJ1-1 | TRBV30 | AWSVRQNTEAF
TRBJ1-1 | TRBV11-2 | ASSLVGEVGIAF
TRBJ2-1 | TRBV19 | ACSRGTGDEQF
TRBJ2-5 | TRBV5-1 | ASRNYRTDRGETQY
TRBJ2-1 | TRBV5-1 | ASSLDGGQYNEQF
TRBJ2-3 | TRBV11-2 | ASSLGGSERAQY
TRBJ2-1 | TRBV2 | ASRDPGRSYNEQF
TRBJ2-3 | TRBV14 | ASSPAGVDTQY
TRBJ2-1 | TRBV9 | ASSPRQGSYNEQF
TRBJ1-2 | TRBV20-1 | SASSWTAFTNYGYT
TRBJ2-5 | TRBV20-1 | SAIGGETQY
TRBJ1-1 | TRBV28 | ASIPLWNTEAF
TRBJ2-1 | TRBV5-6 | ASSLPGLEYNEQF
TRBJ2-5 | TRBV7-3 | ASSPNRGPGETQY